This TCR beta chain was captured in a study of blood T cell repertoires in COVID-19. The CDR3 has 18 amino acids. Per the germline V gene, CDR1 is LGHNA and CDR2 is YSLEER. J gave up 4 bases and V 4 bases, and 15 bases lay outside the gene matches. Cohorts were assigned according to the clinical history that participants reported. Generated by immunoSEQ multiplex PCR, the TCRdb table keeps only in-frame clones and is missing some. The sample includes 140,000 or so clones, approximately 80% of them seen just once. J is TRBJ2-7 and V is TRBV4-3; 11 nucleotides line up with TRBD2. The sequence was collected from a woman aged 18-29 years who had been exposed to COVID-19. The specimen sequenced was PBMCs or T cells enriched from blood (not recorded which). CDR3 loop: CASSRDNLPGTSGYEQYF. The CDR3 DNA is TGCGCCAGCAGCCGCGACAACCTACCCGGGACTAGCGGATACGAGCAGTACTTC.